These T cell receptor beta chains were read from a single sample in a study of blood T cell repertoires in COVID-19. Using immunoSEQ multiplex PCR, the repertoire was profiled, and TCRdb retains in-frame clones only, with some absent. There are around 180,000 clones in the sample; around 89% occur only once, and 25% to 30% lies in the top ten. Sequenced material: peripheral blood. All receptors come from a man between 60 and 75 years old with acute or convalescent COVID-19. Both conserved end residues are part of each CDR3. D genes are given only for firm matches. The size of a clone is reported for some rows only, either as once, few or many, or as a class for expanded clones.

d_call clone_size j_call v_call cdr3_aa cdr3_nt
. . TRBJ1-2 TRBV6-1 CASSESVSIGDGYTF TGTGCCAGCAGTGAATCAGTGTCGATAGGGGATGGCTACACCTTC
TRBD2 . TRBJ2-2 TRBV27 CASSLFPSGSLNTGELFF TGTGCCAGCAGTTTATTTCCTAGCGGGAGTTTGAACACCGGGGAGCTGTTTTTT
. once TRBJ1-1 TRBV6-2/TRBV6-3 CASSYSTGITEAFF TGTGCCAGCAGTTACTCGACTGGTATCACTGAAGCTTTCTTT
TRBD1 once TRBJ1-6 TRBV19 CASSIWTGSGPPLHF TGTGCCAGTAGTATCTGGACAGGGAGTGGTCCACCCCTCCACTTT
. . TRBJ1-2 TRBV6-5 CASSYGQSNYGYTF TGTGCCAGCAGTTACGGTCAGTCCAACTATGGCTACACCTTC
TRBD1 . TRBJ1-2 TRBV24-1 CATSDQPGTGKRGYTF TGTGCCACCAGTGACCAGCCCGGGACAGGGAAGCGAGGCTACACCTTC
. . TRBJ1-1 TRBV9 CASSVDSGYDTEAFF TGTGCCAGCAGCGTAGATTCCGGTTACGACACTGAAGCTTTCTTT
TRBD2 . TRBJ2-2 TRBV11-2 CASSLSGGTSNTGELFF TGTGCCAGCAGCTTAAGCGGGGGGACCTCGAACACCGGGGAGCTGTTTTTT
TRBD2 . TRBJ2-2 TRBV9 CASSGTSIAGELFF TGTGCCAGCAGCGGGACTAGCATAGCCGGGGAGCTGTTTTTT
. . TRBJ2-3 TRBV5-1 CASSLEEGVADTQYF TGCGCCAGCAGCTTGGAAGAAGGGGTGGCAGATACGCAGTATTTT
TRBD1 . TRBJ1-6 TRBV19 CASRIGDRTNSPLHF TGTGCCAGCAGAATTGGGGACAGGACTAATTCACCCCTCCACTTT
. . TRBJ1-1 TRBV28 CASSLGKGLPRDTEAFF TGTGCCAGCAGTTTAGGGAAAGGACTACCAAGGGACACTGAAGCTTTCTTT
. . TRBJ1-2 TRBV5-1 CASHSGVNYGYTF TGCGCCAGCCATTCGGGGGTTAACTATGGCTACACCTTC
TRBD1 . TRBJ1-2 TRBV5-1 CASSLRDRGNYGYTF TGCGCCAGCAGCTTGAGGGACAGGGGAAACTATGGCTACACCTTC
TRBD2 . TRBJ2-1 TRBV12-5 CASAGGNSYNEQFF TGTGCTAGTGCCGGGGGGAACTCCTACAATGAGCAGTTCTTC
. . TRBJ1-6 TRBV7-9 CASSLSVGSSYNSPLHF TGTGCCAGCAGCTTATCGGTCGGGAGCTCCTATAATTCACCCCTCCACTTT
TRBD1 . TRBJ1-3 TRBV27 CASSFGQGANTIYF TGTGCCAGCAGTTTCGGACAGGGGGCGAACACCATATATTTT
TRBD1 . TRBJ1-2 TRBV29-1 CSVEITGGNRGYTF TGCAGCGTTGAAATAACAGGGGGTAATCGTGGCTACACCTTC
. . TRBJ1-2 TRBV7-2 CASSLRQAMSYTF TGTGCCAGCAGCTTGAGACAGGCTATGAGCTACACCTTC
. . TRBJ2-3 TRBV15 CATSRAGQRGDTQYF TGTGCCACCAGCAGAGCCGGACAGAGAGGGGATACGCAGTATTTT
. once TRBJ1-1 TRBV6-1 CASSETRGLEAFF TGTGCCAGCAGTGAGACCCGCGGGCTTGAAGCTTTCTTT
TRBD2 . TRBJ2-3 TRBV13 CASSLIAGGRTDTQYF TGTGCCAGCAGCTTAATAGCGGGAGGGAGGACAGATACGCAGTATTTT
. . TRBJ1-2 TRBV3-1/TRBV3-2 CASSQGAGNYGYTF TGTGCCAGCAGCCAAGGGGCAGGGAACTATGGCTACACCTTC
TRBD2 . TRBJ2-1 TRBV7-2 CASSLDVANGRRGEQFF TGTGCCAGCAGCTTAGATGTAGCGAACGGGAGGAGGGGTGAGCAGTTCTTC
TRBD1 . TRBJ1-2 TRBV27 CASSRQGGSGYTF TGTGCCAGCAGTAGACAGGGGGGTTCTGGCTACACCTTC
. . TRBJ2-2 TRBV21-1 CASTRQGRAFTGELFF TGTGCCAGCACCCGGCAGGGGAGGGCCTTTACCGGGGAGCTGTTTTTT
. few TRBJ2-7 TRBV29-1 CSVEDGGYEQYF TGCAGCGTTGAGGACGGGGGCTACGAGCAGTACTTC
. . TRBJ1-2 TRBV10-1 CASSDGIYGYTF TGCGCCAGCAGTGACGGGATCTATGGCTACACCTTC
. . TRBJ1-3 TRBV7-2 CASSPVALSSGNTIYF TGTGCCAGCAGCCCTGTAGCCCTTTCTTCTGGAAACACCATATATTTT
. . TRBJ1-4 TRBV9 CASSPWGGGGEKLFF TGTGCCAGCAGCCCCTGGGGGGGAGGCGGTGAAAAACTGTTTTTT
TRBD2 many TRBJ2-5 TRBV11-3 CASSLRLAGDGETQYF TGTGCCAGCAGCTTAAGACTAGCGGGAGACGGTGAGACCCAGTACTTC
. once TRBJ2-6 TRBV24-1 CATSAGMGANVLTF TGTGCCACCAGTGCCGGTATGGGGGCCAACGTCCTGACTTTC
. . TRBJ2-2 TRBV19 CAISGGRATGELFF TGTGCCATCAGTGGTGGCAGGGCAACCGGGGAGCTGTTTTTT
TRBD1 . TRBJ2-7 TRBV18 CASSPGTGGDEQYF TGTGCCAGCTCACCGGGGACAGGGGGCGACGAGCAGTACTTC
TRBD1 . TRBJ1-4 TRBV9 CASSLDGGQFNEKLFF TGTGCCAGCAGCTTAGATGGGGGACAGTTTAATGAAAAACTGTTTTTT
. . TRBJ1-5 TRBV2 CASSDYSFQPQHF TGTGCCAGCAGTGACTACAGTTTCCAGCCCCAGCATTTT
TRBD1 few TRBJ1-4 TRBV5-6 CASSIRQGATEKLFF TGTGCCAGCAGCATCCGACAGGGGGCTACTGAAAAACTGTTTTTT
. . TRBJ1-2 TRBV6-5 CASSYDMLYGYTF TGTGCCAGCAGTTACGACATGCTTTATGGCTACACCTTC
TRBD1 . TRBJ1-5 TRBV2 CASRGQGDQPQHF TGTGCCAGCAGGGGACAGGGGGATCAGCCCCAGCATTTT
TRBD1 . TRBJ1-2 TRBV4-1 CASSHLEGQGYGYTF TGCGCCAGCAGCCATCTGGAGGGACAGGGGTATGGCTACACCTTC
TRBD2 . TRBJ2-5 TRBV5-8 CASSPGLAGGVNQETQYF TGTGCCAGCAGCCCCGGACTAGCGGGGGGGGTCAATCAAGAGACCCAGTACTTC
. once TRBJ2-7 TRBV9 CASTPGDLLHEQYF TGTGCCAGCACCCCGGGGGACCTCTTGCACGAGCAGTACTTC
TRBD1 . TRBJ1-5 TRBV30 CAWSATGVGQPQHF TGTGCCTGGAGCGCAACAGGGGTCGGGCAGCCCCAGCATTTT
. . TRBJ1-1 TRBV5-1 CASRQNMNTEAFF TGCGCCAGCCGACAAAACATGAACACTGAAGCTTTCTTT
TRBD1 . TRBJ2-5 TRBV19 CASSSWTGKSVGETQYF TGTGCCAGTAGTTCCTGGACAGGGAAGTCGGTCGGGGAGACCCAGTACTTC
. . TRBJ2-6 TRBV25-1 CASSGLRELTF TGTGCCAGCAGTGGACTCAGGGAACTGACTTTC
. . TRBJ2-3 TRBV19 CASSDQAPDTQYF TGTGCCAGTAGTGATCAGGCCCCAGATACGCAGTATTTT
TRBD1 . TRBJ1-1 TRBV27 CASSTTGTGGILDTEAFF TGTGCCAGCAGTACGACCGGGACAGGGGGTATTCTGGACACTGAAGCTTTCTTT
. . TRBJ1-2 TRBV6-2/TRBV6-3 CASSIQGSYGYTF TGTGCCAGCAGTATACAGGGATCCTATGGCTACACCTTC
TRBD1 once TRBJ2-2 TRBV5-6 CASSSLNRGVAGELFF TGTGCCAGCAGCTCCTTAAACAGGGGGGTGGCCGGGGAGCTGTTTTTT
. . TRBJ1-2 TRBV9 CASSLASTEFKGYTF TGTGCCAGCAGCTTAGCCTCGACAGAGTTTAAGGGCTACACCTTC
TRBD2 . TRBJ2-7 TRBV5-4 CASSTSGIDEQYF TGTGCCAGCAGCACCAGCGGGATAGACGAGCAGTACTTC
. . TRBJ1-6 TRBV5-1 CASSLRSSYNSPLHF TGCGCCAGCAGCTTGAGGAGCTCCTATAATTCACCCCTCCACTTT
. . TRBJ2-2 TRBV13 CASSLARVTGELFF TGTGCCAGCAGCTTAGCCAGGGTCACCGGGGAGCTGTTTTTT
TRBD2 . TRBJ2-3 TRBV5-4 CASSFSGLAGLSVADTQYF TGTGCCAGCAGCTTTTCAGGGCTAGCGGGGCTCTCGGTGGCAGATACGCAGTATTTT